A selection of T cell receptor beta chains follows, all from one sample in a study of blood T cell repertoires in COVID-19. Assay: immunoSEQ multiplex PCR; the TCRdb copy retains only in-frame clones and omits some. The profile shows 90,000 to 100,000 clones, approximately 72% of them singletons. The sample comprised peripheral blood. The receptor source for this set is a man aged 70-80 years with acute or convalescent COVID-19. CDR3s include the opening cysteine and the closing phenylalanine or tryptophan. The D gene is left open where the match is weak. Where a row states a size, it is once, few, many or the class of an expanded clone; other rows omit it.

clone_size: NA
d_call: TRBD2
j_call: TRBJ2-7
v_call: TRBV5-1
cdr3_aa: CASSLVSSGAYEQYF
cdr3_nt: TGCGCCAGCAGCTTGGTTTCTAGCGGGGCCTACGAGCAGTACTTC

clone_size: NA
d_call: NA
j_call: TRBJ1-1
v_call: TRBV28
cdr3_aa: CASSSGDNGMNTEAFF
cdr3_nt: TGTGCCAGCAGTTCAGGGGACAATGGGATGAACACTGAAGCTTTCTTT

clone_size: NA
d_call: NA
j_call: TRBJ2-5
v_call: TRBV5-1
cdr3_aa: CASKRQQETQYF
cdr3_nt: TGCGCCAGCAAGCGCCAACAAGAGACCCAGTACTTC

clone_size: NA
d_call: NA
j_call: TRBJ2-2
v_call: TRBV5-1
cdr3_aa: CASSLGRAGDTGELFF
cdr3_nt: TGCGCCAGCAGCTTGGGAAGGGCGGGCGACACCGGGGAGCTGTTTTTT

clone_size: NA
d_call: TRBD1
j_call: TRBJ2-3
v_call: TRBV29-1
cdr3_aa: CSAPRTGSTDTQYF
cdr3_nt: TGCAGCGCTCCCCGGACAGGGAGCACAGATACGCAGTATTTT

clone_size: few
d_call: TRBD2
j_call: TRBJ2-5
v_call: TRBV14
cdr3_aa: CASSQDRGLESYF
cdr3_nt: TGTGCCAGCAGCCAAGACAGGGGACTAGAGTCGTACTTC

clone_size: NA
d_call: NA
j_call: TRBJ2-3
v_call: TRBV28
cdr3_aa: CASSPTGLYTDTQYF
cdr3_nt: TGTGCCAGCAGTCCAACGGGACTTTACACAGATACGCAGTATTTT

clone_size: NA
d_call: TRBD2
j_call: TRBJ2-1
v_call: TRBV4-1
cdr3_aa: CASSQVALGGTEGGKFF
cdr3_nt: TGCGCCAGCAGCCAAGTGGCCCTGGGGGGGACTGAGGGTGGTAAGTTCTTC

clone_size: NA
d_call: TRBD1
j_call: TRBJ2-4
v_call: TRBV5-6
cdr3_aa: CASGATGGSQNIQYF
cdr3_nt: TGTGCCAGCGGGGCAACAGGGGGCTCCCAAAACATTCAGTACTTC

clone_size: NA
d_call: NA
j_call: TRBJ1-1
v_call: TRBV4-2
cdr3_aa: CASSQVQTMNTEAFF
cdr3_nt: TGTGCCAGCAGCCAGGTACAGACCATGAACACTGAAGCTTTCTTT

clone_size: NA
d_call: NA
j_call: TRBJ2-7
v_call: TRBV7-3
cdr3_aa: CASSLTGTAYYEQYF
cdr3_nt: TGTGCCAGCAGCTTAACTGGGACTGCCTACTACGAGCAGTACTTC

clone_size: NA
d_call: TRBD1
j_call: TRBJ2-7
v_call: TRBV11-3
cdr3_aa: CASSCDHRGSSDYEQYF
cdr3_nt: TGTGCCAGCAGCTGCGACCACAGGGGGAGTTCGGACTACGAGCAGTACTTC

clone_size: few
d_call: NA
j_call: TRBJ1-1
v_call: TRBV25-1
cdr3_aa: CASSDHRAGRTEAFF
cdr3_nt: TGTGCCAGCAGTGACCACAGGGCAGGAAGGACTGAAGCTTTCTTT

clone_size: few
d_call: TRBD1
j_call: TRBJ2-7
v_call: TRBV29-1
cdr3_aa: CSVEVFGTGGGEQYF
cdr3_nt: TGCAGCGTTGAAGTCTTCGGGACAGGGGGCGGCGAGCAGTACTTC

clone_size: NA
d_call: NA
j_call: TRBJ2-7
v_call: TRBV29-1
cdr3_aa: CSVSGGSSSYEQYF
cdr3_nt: TGCAGCGTTTCGGGGGGCAGTTCCTCCTACGAGCAGTACTTC

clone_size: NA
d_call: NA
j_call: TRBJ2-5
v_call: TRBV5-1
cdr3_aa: CASSVGQQETQYF
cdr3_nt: TGCGCCAGCAGTGTCGGACAGCAAGAGACCCAGTACTTC

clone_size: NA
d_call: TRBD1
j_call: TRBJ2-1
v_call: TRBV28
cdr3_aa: CACCFLSGGSYNEQFF
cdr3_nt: TGTGCCTGCTGTTTTCTATCAGGGGGCTCCTACAATGAGCAGTTCTTC

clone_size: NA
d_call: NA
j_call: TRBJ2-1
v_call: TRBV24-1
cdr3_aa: CATQDGRAYNEQFF
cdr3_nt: TGTGCCACCCAGGATGGCAGGGCCTACAATGAGCAGTTCTTC

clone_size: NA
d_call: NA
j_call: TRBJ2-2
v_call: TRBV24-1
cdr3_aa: CATTLGGSTGELFF
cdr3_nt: TGTGCCACCACTCTCGGGGGAAGCACCGGGGAGCTGTTTTTT

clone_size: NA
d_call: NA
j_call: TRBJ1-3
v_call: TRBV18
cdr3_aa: CASSDTRDNPGNTIYF
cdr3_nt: TGTGCCAGCTCAGATACCCGGGACAATCCTGGAAACACCATATATTTT

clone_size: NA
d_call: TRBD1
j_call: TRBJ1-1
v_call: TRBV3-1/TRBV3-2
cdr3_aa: CASSPGQGEGNTEAFF
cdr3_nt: TGTGCCAGCAGCCCCGGACAGGGGGAGGGGAACACTGAAGCTTTCTTT

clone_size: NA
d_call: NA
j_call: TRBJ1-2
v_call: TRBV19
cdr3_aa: CASSIGTVRYGYTF
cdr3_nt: TGTGCCAGTAGTATAGGGACAGTTCGCTATGGCTACACCTTC

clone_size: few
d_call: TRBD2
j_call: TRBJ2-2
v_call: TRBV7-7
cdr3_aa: CASSLAGGLTGELFF
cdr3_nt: TGTGCTAGCAGCTTGGCGGGAGGGCTCACCGGGGAGCTGTTTTTT

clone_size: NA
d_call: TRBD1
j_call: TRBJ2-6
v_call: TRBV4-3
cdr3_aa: CASSQEGTGVFSGANVLTF
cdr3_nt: TGCGCCAGCAGCCAAGAAGGGACAGGGGTTTTCTCTGGGGCCAACGTCCTGACTTTC

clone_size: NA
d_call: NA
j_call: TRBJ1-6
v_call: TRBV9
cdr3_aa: CASSPSLRSSYNSPLHF
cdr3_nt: TGTGCCAGCAGCCCATCCCTACGGAGCTCCTATAATTCACCCCTCCACTTT

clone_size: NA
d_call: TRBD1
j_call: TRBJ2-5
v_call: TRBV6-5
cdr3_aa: CASDNRDRGDETQYF
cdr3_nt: TGTGCCAGCGATAACCGGGACAGGGGTGACGAGACCCAGTACTTC

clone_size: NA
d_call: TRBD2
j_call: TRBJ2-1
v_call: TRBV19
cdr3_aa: CASSLIGGLAGEGRINEQFF
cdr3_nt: TGTGCCAGTAGCCTCATAGGGGGACTAGCGGGAGAGGGGAGAATCAATGAGCAGTTCTTC

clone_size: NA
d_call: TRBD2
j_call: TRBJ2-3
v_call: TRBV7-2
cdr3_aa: CASSPVSGTSGSTDTQYF
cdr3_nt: TGTGCCAGCAGCCCCGTCTCCGGGACTAGCGGTAGCACAGATACGCAGTATTTT